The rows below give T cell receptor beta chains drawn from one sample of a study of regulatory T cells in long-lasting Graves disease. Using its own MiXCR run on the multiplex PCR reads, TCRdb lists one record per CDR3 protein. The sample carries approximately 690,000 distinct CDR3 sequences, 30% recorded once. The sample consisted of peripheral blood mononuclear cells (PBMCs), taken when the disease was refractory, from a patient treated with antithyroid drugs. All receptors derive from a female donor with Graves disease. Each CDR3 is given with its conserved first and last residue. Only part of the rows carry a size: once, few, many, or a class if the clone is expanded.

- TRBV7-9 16 CASSFPPGTRNYEQYF
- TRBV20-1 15 CSARETGRGNQPQHF
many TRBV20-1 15 CSATTGGTTNYGYTF
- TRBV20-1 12 CSAPTNTGELFF
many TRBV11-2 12 CASSLGWYGYTF
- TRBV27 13 CASVAGFGGELFF
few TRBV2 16 CASNPGLGSGANVLTF
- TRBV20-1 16 CSARNLYRDRVFEQYF
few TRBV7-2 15 CASSLGQDAYQPQHF
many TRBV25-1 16 CASSEPGGQSSYEQYF
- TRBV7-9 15 CASSSPTPSPHGYTF
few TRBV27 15 CASSSRIQLGEKLFF
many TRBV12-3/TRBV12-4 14 CASSWVLGNSPLHF
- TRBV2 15 CASRMSRSFNQPQHF
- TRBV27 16 CASKGFAGGVQETQYF
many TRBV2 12 CASTQSPTEAFF
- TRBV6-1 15 CASSVTSGIYNEQFF
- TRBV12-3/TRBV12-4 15 CASSLALGLRKPRHF
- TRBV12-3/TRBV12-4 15 CASSFRGQSNQPQHF
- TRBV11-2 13 CASSLTHTDTQYF
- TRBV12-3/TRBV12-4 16 CASSLRTDRGNYGYTF
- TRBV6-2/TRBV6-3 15 CASSDVGAGQSPLHF
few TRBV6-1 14 CASRPGHSNYGYTF
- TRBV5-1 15 CASSLRSTGAAEAFF
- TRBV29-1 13 CSVVLDADTEAFF
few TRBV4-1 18 CASSQDPTGTEVNYGYTF
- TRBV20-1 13 CSARGGGPDLAFF
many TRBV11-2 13 CASSPPGRGTLHF
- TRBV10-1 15 CASSEDGLENTEAFF
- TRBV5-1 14 CASSLDVNNYGYTF
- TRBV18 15 CASATRNTGNQPQHF
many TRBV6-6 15 CASSYLAHSNTEAFF
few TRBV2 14 CASSFGTGDYGYTF
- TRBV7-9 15 CASSPMTTANEKLFF
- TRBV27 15 CASRPTGGVGEPQHF
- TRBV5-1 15 CASSLQGGNNQPQHF
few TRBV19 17 CASSSPGGGQKDQPQHF
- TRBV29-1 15 CSVSRTGGWDTEAFF
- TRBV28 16 CASSGYGGSYNSPLHF
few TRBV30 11 CAWTNNSPLHF
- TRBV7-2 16 CASSLVLGSGNQPQHF
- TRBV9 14 CASSVAGPSYEQYF
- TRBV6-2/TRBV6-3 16 CASRLTHFRMNTEAFF
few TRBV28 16 CASIKVGTGDPGELFF
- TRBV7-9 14 CASSTQGSGNTIYF
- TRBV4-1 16 CASSQVGSTDRRKLFF
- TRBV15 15 CATSFGLAGTDTQYF
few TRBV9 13 CASSGYKNTEAFF
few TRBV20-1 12 CSAGRRDYEQYF
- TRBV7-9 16 CASSFVRTAHNSPLHF
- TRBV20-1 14 CSARSDRAPDGYTF
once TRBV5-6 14 CASSLSGENEKLFF
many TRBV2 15 CASSDPASGSDEQFF